The text below deals with one T cell receptor (beta chain). The source of the sample is a study of shared T cell receptors in the human thymus. The CDR3 spans 15 residues. Deletions cut 2 bases from V and 3 bases from J, with 13 bases between. CDR1 and CDR2 from the germline V gene are WNHNN and SYGVQD (reference sequence). The assay was immunoSEQ multiplex PCR, and TCRdb's table has in-frame clones only and misses some. The table shows 700,000 or so clones, with approximately 83% occurring only once. Separately, the same data were catalogued under a study of human thymus T cells. This second study notes: Thymic material originated from resections removed in the course of corrective heart surgery. The authors found apparently biased V and J gene usage in thymic and blood repertoires.

The sequence was obtained from a girl under three years old with a congenital heart defect. The rearrangement joins TRBV10-1 to TRBJ1-1, with unresolved D. The sample taken for sequencing was thymocytes. CDR3 protein: CASSERTGSYTEAFF. The CDR3 DNA sequence: TGCGCCAGCAGTGAGCGGACCGGGAGCTACACTGAAGCTTTCTTT.